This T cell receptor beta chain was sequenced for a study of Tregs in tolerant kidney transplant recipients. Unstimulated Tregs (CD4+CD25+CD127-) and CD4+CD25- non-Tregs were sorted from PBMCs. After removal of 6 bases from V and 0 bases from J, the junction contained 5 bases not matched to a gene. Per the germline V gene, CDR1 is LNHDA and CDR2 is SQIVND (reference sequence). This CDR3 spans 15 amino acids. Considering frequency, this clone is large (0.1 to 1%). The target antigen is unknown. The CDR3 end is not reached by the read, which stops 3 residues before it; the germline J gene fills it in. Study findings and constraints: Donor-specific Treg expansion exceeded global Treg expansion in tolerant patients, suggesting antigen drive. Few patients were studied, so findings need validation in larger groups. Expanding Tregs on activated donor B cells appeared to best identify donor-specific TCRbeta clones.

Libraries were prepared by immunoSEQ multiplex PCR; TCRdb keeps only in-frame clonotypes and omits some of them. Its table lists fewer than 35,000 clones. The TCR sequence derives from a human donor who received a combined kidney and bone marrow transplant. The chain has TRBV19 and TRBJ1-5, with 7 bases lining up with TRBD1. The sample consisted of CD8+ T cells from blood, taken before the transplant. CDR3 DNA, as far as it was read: TGTGCCAGTAGCTGGGGACAGCTTAGCAATCAGCCC. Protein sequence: CASSWGQLSNQP. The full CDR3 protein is CASSWGQLSNQPQHF.